The 11 T cell receptor beta chains in this list originate from one sample, sequenced in a study of blood T cell repertoires in COVID-19. This table comes from immunoSEQ multiplex PCR, and its TCRdb copy is limited to in-frame clones, with some not included. This table has about 210,000 clones, about 86% appearing once. The sequenced sample was PBMCs or T cells enriched from blood (not recorded which). The receptors here all came from a woman between 45 and 60 years old with acute COVID-19.

The CDR3 DNA reads TGTGCCAGCAGCTCCTCCCGAGTGTTGGCCCTCCACTTT. This sequence encodes CASSSSRVLALHF. The chain recombines TRBV11-2 with TRBJ1-6; D uncertain. The V gene's germline CDR1 is SGHAT and CDR2 FQNNGV. This CDR3 region has 13 residues. Between the trimmed V and J ends, which lost 4 bases and 14 bases, there was a span of 15 bases. The variable domain in full, completed from reference TRBV11-2 and TRBJ1-6, reads EAGVAQSPRYKIIEKRQSVAFWCNPISGHATLYWYQQILGQGPKLLIQFQNNGVVDDSQLPKDRFSAERLKGVDSTLKIQPAKLEDSAVYLCASSSSRVLALHFGNGTRLTVT.

This chain connects TRBV7-2 to TRBJ2-7; a possible D gene is TRBD2 (6 bases). Trimming removed 3 bases at V and 0 bases at J, with 9 bases between. Germline-derived CDR1 and CDR2 are SGHTA and FQGNSA. The CDR3 runs 14 residues. CDR3 region: CASSFAGGSYEQYF. In DNA, the CDR3 is TGTGCCAGCAGCTTCGCCGGGGGCTCCTACGAGCAGTACTTC.

The rearrangement links TRBV6-2 or TRBV6-3 to TRBJ1-2; 8 positions match TRBD1. After removal of 0 bases from V and 4 bases from J, the junction contained 4 bases not matched to a gene. This CDR3 comprises 15 residues. Germline CDR1 reads MNHEY; CDR2 reads SVGEGT. In DNA form, the CDR3 reads TGTGCCAGCAGTTACTCGACAGGGGAACCCTATGGCTACACCTTC. This sequence encodes CASSYSTGEPYGYTF.

The V gene is TRBV6-6, the J gene TRBJ1-4; TRBD1 might be the D (5 bases). CDR1 is MNHNY and CDR2 is SVGAGI in the germline V gene (reference sequence). Trimming pared 2 bases from V and 3 bases from J, leaving 10 bases between. This CDR3 contains 15 residues. The CDR3: CASSYDGGPNEKLFF. CDR3 sequence (DNA): TGTGCCAGCAGTTACGACGGGGGACCTAATGAAAAACTGTTTTTT.

This chain joins TRBV10-1 and TRBJ1-2; a weak D match, TRBD1 (6 bases). The CDR3 has 15 amino acids. Germline CDR1 and CDR2: WNHNN and SYGVQD (reference sequence). V lost 6 bases and J lost 6, with 20 bases in between. CDR3 in amino acids: CASSPNRALRDGYTF. The CDR3 DNA reads as TGCGCCAGCAGCCCCAACAGGGCCCTCCGGGATGGCTACACCTTC.

This rearrangement joins TRBV6-2 or TRBV6-3 to TRBJ2-6; 9 bases align to TRBD1. The V and J ends lost 6 bases and 1 base, in that order; junction bases with no gene match: 10. Per the germline V gene, CDR1 is MNHEY and CDR2 is SVGEGT. The CDR3 is 18 residues long. CDR3 loop: CASSQRDRVESGANVLTF. The CDR3 DNA reads TGTGCCAGCAGCCAACGGGACAGGGTTGAGTCTGGGGCCAACGTCCTGACTTTC.

V and J are TRBV6-2 or TRBV6-3 and TRBJ1-2; 7 bases line up with TRBD1. The CDR3 has 14 amino acids. V shed 5 bases, J shed 8 bases, and the junction held 11 bases outside the gene matches. Germline values: CDR1 MNHEY, CDR2 SVGEGT. In DNA form, the CDR3 reads TGTGCCAGCAGTCAAAACAGGGGCGGCCCGGGCTACACCTTC. Encoded protein: CASSQNRGGPGYTF.

This rearrangement joins TRBV18 to TRBJ1-5; D call uncertain. Germline CDR1 is KGHSH and CDR2 is LQKENI. The CDR3 is 12 amino acids. Trimming took off 6 bases at V and 4 bases at J, with 7 bases between the two ends. The CDR3 sequence is CASSIQNQPQHF. The CDR3 DNA is TGTGCCAGCTCCATCCAAAATCAGCCCCAGCATTTT.

The J gene is TRBJ2-1, the V gene TRBV2, with 12 bases aligning to TRBD2. This CDR3 region has 15 residues. Germline CDR1 is SNHLY and CDR2 is FYNNEI. The J segment lost 7 bases and the V segment lost 8 bases, leaving 9 bases of the junction unmatched. The CDR3 region is CASRQTSGGRNEQFF. In DNA, the CDR3 is TGTGCCAGCCGTCAGACTAGCGGGGGCCGAAATGAGCAGTTCTTC.

This clone was seen only a few times. The chain has TRBV28 and TRBJ2-7; D might be TRBD1 (5 bases). The V gene lost 1 base and the J gene lost 7 bases, with 11 bases spanning the gap. Germline CDR1 reads MDHEN; CDR2 reads SYDVKM. The CDR3 spans 13 residues. The CDR3 bases are TGTGCCAGCAGTTTATCTCAGGGTTGGGAGCAGTACTTC. Its translation: CASSLSQGWEQYF.

This clone was observed once. The CDR3 reads CASSLEQITGELFF. CDR3 in DNA: TGTGCCAGCAGCTTAGAACAGATCACCGGGGAGCTGTTTTTT. The rearrangement links TRBV11-3 to TRBJ2-2; D unresolved. V lost 0 bases and J lost 4, with 6 bases in between. Germline values: CDR1 SGHNT, CDR2 YENEEA. This CDR3 region has 14 residues.